This is a list of T cell receptor beta chains from one sample in a study of PD-1 blockade in classical Hodgkin lymphoma. This table comes from immunoSEQ multiplex PCR, and its TCRdb copy is limited to in-frame clones, with some not included. The sample lists 28,000 or so clones, around 70% occurring once. Sequencing used peripheral blood mononuclear cells (PBMCs), obtained before the second cycle of nivolumab. The receptors shown here come from a human donor with classical Hodgkin lymphoma. The CDR3 runs from the conserved cysteine through the conserved F or W. The D gene is left open where the match is weak. Size values are once, few and many counts, or a class for expanded clones, and some rows have none.

CDR3 length | D gene | clone size | J gene | V gene | CDR3 DNA | CDR3 protein
15 | NA | many | TRBJ2-7 | TRBV5-1 | TGTGCCAGCAGCTTTCCCGCCGGGGGCATCTACGAGCAGTACTTC | CASSFPAGGIYEQYF
21 | TRBD2 | few | TRBJ2-4 | TRBV2 | TGTGCCAGCAGTGAAAGGACTCAACTAGCGGGAGGGAAACTAGCCAAAAACATTCAGTACTTC | CASSERTQLAGGKLAKNIQYF
12 | NA | NA | TRBJ2-7 | TRBV28 | TGTGCCAGCAGTTCCACAGGGTACGAGCAGTACTTC | CASSSTGYEQYF
14 | NA | NA | TRBJ1-6 | TRBV9 | TGTGCCAGCAGCGTAGACGGACAAAATTCACCCCTCCACTTT | CASSVDGQNSPLHF
13 | TRBD1 | NA | TRBJ1-4 | TRBV18 | TGTGCCAGCTCACCCGGGACAGCTGAAAAACTGTTTTTT | CASSPGTAEKLFF
14 | NA | few | TRBJ1-6 | TRBV10-2 | TGCGCCAGCAAGGGTCGGGGTTCAAATTCACCCCTCCACTTT | CASKGRGSNSPLHF
15 | NA | medium-sized | TRBJ1-5 | TRBV28 | TGTGCCAGCAGCCCGACTATGGGAGGAGGTCAGCCCCAGCATTTT | CASSPTMGGGQPQHF
16 | NA | few | TRBJ1-1 | TRBV6-5 | TGTGCCAGCAGTTACTCGATGGGGGGGCATAGCACTGAAGCTTTCTTT | CASSYSMGGHSTEAFF
13 | NA | NA | TRBJ1-1 | TRBV30 | TGTGCCTGGAGGGACAGAGCACCGTATGAGGCTTTCTTT | CAWRDRAPYEAFF
13 | NA | NA | TRBJ2-3 | TRBV30 | TGTGCCTGGAGTGTACGCCCTACAGATACGCAGTATTTT | CAWSVRPTDTQYF
13 | TRBD2 | NA | TRBJ2-5 | TRBV19 | TGTGCCAGTAAGCGGGGGGGCAAAGAGACCCAGTACTTC | CASKRGGKETQYF
13 | NA | once | TRBJ2-5 | TRBV6-5 | TGTGCCAGCGTGGACAGCGGACAAGAGACCCAGTACTTC | CASVDSGQETQYF
16 | NA | NA | TRBJ1-3 | TRBV18 | TGTGCCAGCTCACCCCGACAGGACGACTCTGGAAACACCATATATTTT | CASSPRQDDSGNTIYF
14 | NA | NA | TRBJ1-4 | TRBV30 | TGTGCCTCCACCGGGGGACTGCTGAATGAAAAACTGTTTTTT | CASTGGLLNEKLFF
12 | NA | medium-sized | TRBJ1-1 | TRBV28 | TGTGCCAGCAGTTTCCAAAGAGCTGAAGCTTTCTTT | CASSFQRAEAFF
15 | NA | few | TRBJ1-6 | TRBV6-1 | TGTGCCAGCAGTGAATATTACAGTCCGGGGTCACCCCTCCACTTT | CASSEYYSPGSPLHF
18 | TRBD1 | NA | TRBJ2-7 | TRBV28 | TGTGCCAGCAGTTTATGGCCAAGTGGGACAGGCGCTTCCTACGAGCAGTACTTC | CASSLWPSGTGASYEQYF
14 | TRBD1 | NA | TRBJ1-2 | TRBV15 | TGTGCCACCAGAACCGGGGACAGGGGCTTCGGCTACACCTTC | CATRTGDRGFGYTF
15 | NA | NA | TRBJ1-5 | TRBV7-2 | TGTGCCAGCAGCCTTGGGGGGCTTTTCTATCAGCCCCAGCATTTT | CASSLGGLFYQPQHF
16 | TRBD2 | NA | TRBJ2-3 | TRBV5-1 | TGCGCCAGCAGCTTGGCGACTAGCGGACGCACAGATACGCAGTATTTT | CASSLATSGRTDTQYF
16 | TRBD2 | NA | TRBJ2-5 | TRBV27 | TGTGCCAGCAGTTTAGTCCCTAGCGGGGTCCAAGAGGCCCAGTACTTC | CASSLVPSGVQEAQYF
13 | NA | NA | TRBJ2-1 | TRBV7-3 | TGTGCCAGCAGCGACGTGGGAGGCTATGAGCAGTTCTTC | CASSDVGGYEQFF
15 | TRBD1 | NA | TRBJ1-1 | TRBV18 | TGTGCCAGCTCACCGGTGGGACAGGGAGGCACTGAAGCTTTCTTT | CASSPVGQGGTEAFF
14 | NA | NA | TRBJ2-3 | TRBV27 | TGTGCCAGCGCCGGGACTTTCCTTGCAGATACGCAGTATTTT | CASAGTFLADTQYF
15 | NA | NA | TRBJ1-6 | TRBV19 | TGTGCCAGTAGTGCCCCGGGACGGACCAATTCACCCCTCCACTTT | CASSAPGRTNSPLHF
15 | TRBD1 | NA | TRBJ1-6 | TRBV14 | TGTGCCAGCAGCCCAGGGGGTGATTGGACTTCACCCCTCCACTTT | CASSPGGDWTSPLHF